One sample yielded the 26 T cell receptor beta chains listed below, sequenced in a study of blood T cell repertoires in COVID-19. Assay used: immunoSEQ multiplex PCR; TCRdb lists only in-frame clones, some missing. The sample yields under 250,000 clones, around 88% seen once. Material for sequencing was peripheral blood. These receptors all stem from a woman aged 25 to 45 with COVID-19, enrolled during active disease.

The gene calls are TRBV11-3 and TRBJ2-6, with D maybe TRBD2 (5 bases). Germline values: CDR1 SGHNT, CDR2 YENEEA. Trimming took 5 bases from V and 4 from J, leaving 12 bases between them. The CDR3 contains 15 residues. CDR3: CASSPPAGGANVLTF. The CDR3 coding sequence is TGTGCCAGCAGCCCTCCCGCGGGCGGGGCCAACGTCCTGACTTTC.

This rearrangement joins TRBV5-1 to TRBJ2-5; TRBD1 aligns across 9 bases. Germline V gene data show CDR1 as SGHRS and CDR2 as YFSETQ. The CDR3 is 17 amino acids. J was trimmed by 5 bases and V by 4 bases; bases with no gene match: 15. CDR3 protein: CASSPDRGPLDGETQYF. The CDR3 region has the DNA TGCGCCAGCAGCCCGGACAGGGGCCCTCTCGATGGGGAGACCCAGTACTTC.

The V gene is TRBV27, the J gene TRBJ1-2; tentative D call: TRBD1 (6 bases). With 5 bases removed from V and 6 bases from J, the gap between germline ends came to 16 bases. The CDR3 loop spans 14 amino acids. Germline V lookup: CDR1 MNHEY, CDR2 SMNVEV (reference sequence). The CDR3 here is CASSPPGTNDGYTF. DNA of the CDR3: TGTGCCAGCAGTCCTCCCGGGACAAATGATGGCTACACCTTC.

The chain links TRBV28 to TRBJ1-3; D remains ambiguous. Trimming left V 4 bases short and J 1 base short, with 11 bases between. The CDR3 is made up of 15 amino acids. Germline-derived CDR1 and CDR2 are MDHEN and SYDVKM. The CDR3 loop is CASSSLSVSGNTIYF. CDR3 DNA: TGTGCCAGCAGTTCCCTGTCAGTGTCTGGAAACACCATATATTTT.

CDR3 nucleotide sequence: TGCAGTGCTAGTATGAGTACCGGGGAGCTGTTTTTT. Translation: CSASMSTGELFF. The chain couples TRBV20-1 to TRBJ2-2; no reliable D call. The CDR3 loop spans 12 amino acids. Trimming pared 3 bases from V and 5 bases from J, leaving 7 bases between. From germline, CDR1 is DFQATT and CDR2 SNEGSKA (reference sequence).

The genes are TRBV13 and TRBJ1-1, with D maybe TRBD1 (6 bases). Germline assignment: CDR1 PRHDT and CDR2 FYEKMQ (reference sequence). The V and J ends lost 0 bases and 3 bases respectively, with 17 bases between them. The CDR3 loop spans 17 amino acids. The CDR3 is CASSLGVTGFGDTEAFF. CDR3 DNA sequence: TGTGCCAGCAGCTTAGGGGTAACAGGGTTTGGTGACACTGAAGCTTTCTTT.

This clone was counted between two and nine times. The genes are TRBV15 and TRBJ1-1, with D perhaps TRBD1 (6 bases). Germline V lookup: CDR1 LNHNV, CDR2 YYDKDF (reference sequence). This CDR3 comprises 16 residues. Trimming pared 5 bases from V and 6 bases from J, leaving 22 bases between. The CDR3 sequence is CATSLPLDRVYAEAFF. The CDR3 region has the DNA TGTGCCACCAGCCTACCCTTGGACAGAGTCTACGCTGAAGCTTTCTTT.

Here the CDR3 reads CASSLGARTDTQYF. The CDR3 nucleotides read TGTGCCAGCAGCTTAGGTGCGAGAACAGATACGCAGTATTTT. V and J are TRBV7-2 and TRBJ2-3; no clear D. With 1 base removed from V and 3 bases from J, the gap between germline ends came to 8 bases. CDR1 and CDR2 (germline): SGHTA, FQGNSA. CDR3 size: 14 residues.

The chain uses TRBV10-3 and TRBJ2-7; D is ambiguous. V shed 0 bases and J shed 2 bases, with 5 bases lying between them. The germline V gene encodes CDR1 ENHRY and CDR2 SYGVKD. The CDR3 covers 13 residues. CDR3 nucleotides: TGTGCCATCAGTGAGTCCGACACCTACGAGCAGTACGTC. It yields the protein CAISESDTYEQYV.

This clone was counted a few times. The chain is built from TRBV28 and TRBJ1-4; D is uncertain. V was trimmed by 6 bases and J by 0 bases, leaving 14 bases between them. This CDR3 comprises 16 residues. Germline CDR1 is MDHEN and CDR2 is SYDVKM. The CDR3 sequence: CASSQIKSPTNEKLFF. As DNA, the CDR3 is TGTGCCAGCAGCCAAATCAAGAGTCCAACTAATGAAAAACTGTTTTTT.

The chain employs TRBV19 and TRBJ1-6; D not resolved. The CDR3 runs to 14 residues. From germline, CDR1 is LNHDA and CDR2 SQIVND (reference sequence). The V and J ends lost 5 bases and 7 bases respectively, with 12 bases between them. The CDR3 DNA is TGTGCCAGTAGTTCGGAGCTCGCGAATTCACCCCTCCACTTT. This gives the protein CASSSELANSPLHF.

The genes are TRBV30 and TRBJ1-2, with TRBD1 matching 10 bases. CDR1 GTSNPN and CDR2 SVGIG come from the germline V gene (reference sequence). V was pared by 5 bases and J by 7 bases, with 4 bases of the junction left unmatched. This CDR3 contains 12 residues. In DNA form, the CDR3 reads TGTGCCTGGGACAGGGGGCAGGGTGGCTACACCTTC. Protein product: CAWDRGQGGYTF.

The rearrangement joins TRBV10-3 to TRBJ2-7; D unclear. The CDR3 runs 11 residues. The germline V and J ends were trimmed by 3 bases and 6 bases, with 6 bases remaining between them. Looked up from germline, CDR1 is ENHRY and CDR2 is SYGVKD. The CDR3 is CAISDQSEQYF. CDR3 coding DNA: TGTGCCATCAGTGATCAGTCCGAGCAGTACTTC.

This rearrangement joins TRBV27 to TRBJ1-5; weak D call: TRBD1 (5 bases). V was shortened by 2 bases and J by 9 bases, with 11 bases between the two germline ends. Germline CDR1 reads MNHEY; CDR2 reads SMNVEV (reference sequence). The CDR3 consists of 13 residues. As DNA, the CDR3 is TGTGCCAGCAGTTTAGGGGCCGACGGGCCCCAGCATTTT. This encodes CASSLGADGPQHF.

The rearrangement uses TRBV3-1 (or the pseudogene TRBV3-2) and TRBJ2-7, with 8 bases fitting TRBD1. CDR3 length: 15 amino acids. CDR1 and CDR2 from the germline V gene are LGHDT and YNNKEL (reference sequence). The J segment lost 2 bases and the V segment lost 5 bases, leaving 8 bases of the junction unmatched. CDR3 region: CASSGTGQGPYEQYF. The CDR3 nucleotides are TGTGCCAGCAGCGGGACAGGTCAGGGCCCCTACGAGCAGTACTTC.

This chain links TRBV4-1 with TRBJ2-6; no firm D call. Germline CDR1 MGHRA, CDR2 YSYEKL. V was shortened by 7 bases and J by 0 bases, with 4 bases between the two germline ends. CDR3 size: 13 residues. This CDR3 reads CASTPSGANVLTF. The CDR3 coding sequence is TGCGCCAGCACTCCCTCTGGGGCCAACGTCCTGACTTTC.

CDR3 coding DNA: TGTGCCAGCAGTTACGAGGGGGAGGGCGCAGATACGCAGTATTTT. This codes for CASSYEGEGADTQYF. The chain recombines TRBV6-2 or TRBV6-3 with TRBJ2-3; the D gene is possibly TRBD2 (7 bases). From germline, CDR1 is MNHEY and CDR2 SVGEGT. V lost 2 bases to trimming and J lost 4 bases, with 13 bases between them. This CDR3 is built from 15 residues.

The rearrangement uses TRBV28 and TRBJ1-1; D gene unclear. The CDR3 is 11 amino acids. Germline V gene lookup returns CDR1 MDHEN and CDR2 SYDVKM. Trimming shortened V by 8 bases and J by 2 bases, and 6 bases separated the two germline ends. CDR3 loop: CASRENTEAFF. Here the CDR3 DNA reads TGTGCCAGCCGGGAAAACACTGAAGCTTTCTTT.

The chain joins TRBV29-1 to TRBJ2-3; 8 bases are a match to TRBD1. The germline CDR1 and CDR2 sequences are SQVTM and ANQGSEA. V shed 2 bases, J shed 5 bases, and the junction held 12 bases outside the gene matches. The CDR3 extends over 16 amino acids. The CDR3 sequence: CSVEPSPGQAKDTQYF. The CDR3 DNA sequence: TGCAGCGTTGAACCCAGCCCGGGACAGGCTAAAGATACGCAGTATTTT.

V gene TRBV19 combines with J gene TRBJ1-3, with a tentative D call TRBD1 (5 bases). The CDR3 loop spans 13 amino acids. V was cut by 7 bases and J by 4 bases, with 11 bases left in between. From germline, CDR1 is LNHDA and CDR2 SQIVND (reference sequence). The CDR3 is CASKWQGGNTIYF. The CDR3 DNA sequence: TGTGCCAGTAAGTGGCAGGGCGGAAACACCATATATTTT.

The sample holds one count of this clone. At one end, the junction sequence differs from germline, possibly due to a read error. The V gene is TRBV2, the J gene TRBJ2-7, with 11 bases identical to TRBD1. This CDR3 region has 15 residues. The V gene's germline CDR1 is SNHLY and CDR2 FYNNEI. The CDR3 region is CASREGQGAPYEQYF. The CDR3 region has the DNA TGTGCCAGCAGGGAAGGACAGGGGGCCCCCTACGAGCAGTACTTC.

This clone was found once. The V call is TRBV30, the J call TRBJ2-7, with D tentatively TRBD1 (6 bases). There are 14 residues in the CDR3. From germline, CDR1 is GTSNPN and CDR2 SVGIG (reference sequence). V was shortened by 1 base and J by 7 bases, with 17 bases between the two germline ends. The CDR3 spells CAWSGRTEVLEQYV. CDR3 DNA sequence: TGTGCCTGGAGTGGTAGGACAGAGGTCTTGGAGCAGTACGTC.

The chain links TRBV2 to TRBJ2-5; TRBD2 might be the D (6 bases). The V end lost 6 bases, the J end lost 5 bases, and 16 bases lay between the germline ends. This CDR3 has 14 amino acids. In germline, CDR1 is SNHLY, CDR2 FYNNEI. The CDR3 DNA follows: TGTGCCAGCAGGGAAAAGCAGGGAGGTGAGACCCAGTACTTC. It is translated as CASREKQGGETQYF.

This chain joins TRBV7-9 and TRBJ2-2, with D tentatively TRBD1 (6 bases). The germline V and J ends were trimmed by 5 bases and 4 bases, with 11 bases remaining between them. The germline V gene has CDR1 SEHNR and CDR2 FQNEAQ (reference sequence). The CDR3 has 14 amino acids. CDR3 amino acids: CASSPGVGTGELFF. The CDR3 DNA sequence: TGTGCCAGCAGCCCAGGGGTGGGCACCGGGGAGCTGTTTTTT.

The CDR3 sequence is CASSRSRTENEQFF. CDR3 DNA sequence: TGCGCCAGCAGCCGCTCGAGGACAGAAAATGAGCAGTTCTTC. The V and J genes are TRBV4-1 and TRBJ2-1; D perhaps matches TRBD1 (6 bases). The CDR3 sequence is 14 residues long. CDR1 and CDR2 (germline): MGHRA, YSYEKL. The germline V and J ends were trimmed by 4 bases and 7 bases, with 14 bases remaining between them.

The V gene is TRBV12-5, the J gene TRBJ2-3, with D possibly being TRBD1 (5 bases). Trimming pared 7 bases from V and 6 bases from J, leaving 11 bases between. Germline CDR1 and CDR2: LGHNT and FRNRAP. CDR3 size: 12 residues. The CDR3 coding sequence is TGTGCTAGTGTAGGGGTGAGGGATACGCAGTATTTT. Protein: CASVGVRDTQYF.